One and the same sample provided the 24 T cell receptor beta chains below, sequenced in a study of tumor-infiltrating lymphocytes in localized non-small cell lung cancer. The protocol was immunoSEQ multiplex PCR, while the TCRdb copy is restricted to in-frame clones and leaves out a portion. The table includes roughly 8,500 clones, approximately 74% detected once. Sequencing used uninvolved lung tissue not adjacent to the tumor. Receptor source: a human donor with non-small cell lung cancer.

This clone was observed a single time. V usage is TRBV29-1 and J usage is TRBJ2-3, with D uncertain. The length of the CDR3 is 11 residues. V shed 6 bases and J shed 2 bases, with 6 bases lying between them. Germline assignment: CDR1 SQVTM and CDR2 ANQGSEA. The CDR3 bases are TGCAGCGTAGGGATCACAGATACGCAGTATTTT. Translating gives CSVGITDTQYF.

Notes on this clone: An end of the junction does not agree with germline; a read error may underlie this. The CDR3 spells CASSLNYGETQYF. The CDR3 DNA is TGTGCTAGCAGCTTGAACTACGGGGAGACCCAGTACTTC. The chain employs TRBV7-7 and TRBJ2-5; D remains ambiguous. Germline CDR1 and CDR2: SSHAT and FNYEAQ (reference sequence). The CDR3 is 13 residues long. Together with reference TRBV7-7 and TRBJ2-5, the CDR3 gives the full variable domain: GAGVSQSPRYKVTKRGQDVTLRCDPISSHATLYWYQQALGQGPEFLTYFNYEAQPDKSGLPSDRFSAERPEGSISTLTIQRTEQRDSAMYRCASSLNYGETQYFGPGTRLLVL.

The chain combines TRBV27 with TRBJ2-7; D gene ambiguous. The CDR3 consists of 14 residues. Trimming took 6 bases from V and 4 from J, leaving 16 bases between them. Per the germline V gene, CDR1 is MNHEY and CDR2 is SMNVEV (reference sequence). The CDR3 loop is CASSRLSGPYEQYF. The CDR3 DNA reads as TGTGCCAGCAGCCGCCTTTCGGGCCCTTACGAGCAGTACTTC.

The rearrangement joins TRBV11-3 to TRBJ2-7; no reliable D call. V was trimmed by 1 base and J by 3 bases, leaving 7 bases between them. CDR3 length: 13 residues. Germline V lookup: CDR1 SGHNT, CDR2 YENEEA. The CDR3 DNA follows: TGTGCCAGCAGCTTAGCGTCAAACTACGAGCAGTACTTC. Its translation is CASSLASNYEQYF.

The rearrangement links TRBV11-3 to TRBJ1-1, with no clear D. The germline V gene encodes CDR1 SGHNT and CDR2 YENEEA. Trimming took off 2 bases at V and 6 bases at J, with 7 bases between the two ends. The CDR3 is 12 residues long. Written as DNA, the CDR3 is TGTGCCAGCAGCTTAAGGCAGGCTGAAGCTTTCTTT. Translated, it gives CASSLRQAEAFF.

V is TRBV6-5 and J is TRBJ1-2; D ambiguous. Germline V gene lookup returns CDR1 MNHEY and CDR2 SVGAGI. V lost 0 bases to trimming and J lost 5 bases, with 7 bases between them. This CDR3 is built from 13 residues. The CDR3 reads CASSYSNGYGYTF. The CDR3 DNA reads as TGTGCCAGCAGTTACTCGAATGGGTATGGCTACACCTTC.

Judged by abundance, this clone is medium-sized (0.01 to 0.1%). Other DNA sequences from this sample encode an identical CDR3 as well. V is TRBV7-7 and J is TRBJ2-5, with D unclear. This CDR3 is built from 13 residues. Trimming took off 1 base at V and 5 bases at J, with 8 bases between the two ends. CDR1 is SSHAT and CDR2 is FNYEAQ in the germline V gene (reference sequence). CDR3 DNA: TGTGCCAGCAGCTTAGAAAGAGGCGAGACCCAGTACTTC. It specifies CASSLERGETQYF.

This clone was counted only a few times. CDR3 nucleotide sequence: TGTGGGTGGACTAGCGCCACAGATACGCAGTATTTT. Amino acid sequence: CGWTSATDTQYF. The chain carries TRBV7-9 and TRBJ2-3, with 9 bases identical to TRBD2. The CDR3 contains 12 residues. CDR1 SEHNR and CDR2 FQNEAQ come from the germline V gene (reference sequence).

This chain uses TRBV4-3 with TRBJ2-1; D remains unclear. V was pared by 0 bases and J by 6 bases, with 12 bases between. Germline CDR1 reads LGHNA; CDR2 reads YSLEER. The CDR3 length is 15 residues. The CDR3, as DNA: TGCGCCAGCAGCCAAGAAGGGCGAGTCTTCAATGAGCAGTTCTTC. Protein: CASSQEGRVFNEQFF.

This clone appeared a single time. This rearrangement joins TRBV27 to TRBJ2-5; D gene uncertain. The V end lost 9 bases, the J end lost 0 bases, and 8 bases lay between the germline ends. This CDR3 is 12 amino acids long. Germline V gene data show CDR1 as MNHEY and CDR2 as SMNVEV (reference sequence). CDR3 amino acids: CARDENQETQYF. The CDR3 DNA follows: TGTGCCAGAGATGAGAACCAAGAGACCCAGTACTTC.

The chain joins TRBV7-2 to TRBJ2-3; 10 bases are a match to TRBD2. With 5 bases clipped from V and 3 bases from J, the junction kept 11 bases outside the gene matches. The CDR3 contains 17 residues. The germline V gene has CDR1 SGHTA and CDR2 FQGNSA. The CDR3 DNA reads TGTGCCAGCAGCCCCCTGACTAGCGGGCGGGGGACAGATACGCAGTATTTT. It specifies CASSPLTSGRGTDTQYF.

The CDR3 nucleotides read TGTGCCAGCGTAAAATATCCACGAAAGACCTATGGCTACACCTTC. Amino acids: CASVKYPRKTYGYTF. The genes are TRBV5-8 and TRBJ1-2; D remains ambiguous. The CDR3 is made up of 15 amino acids. Germline loops: CDR1 SGHTS, CDR2 YDEGEE. The V end lost 7 bases, the J end lost 4 bases, and 20 bases lay between the germline ends.

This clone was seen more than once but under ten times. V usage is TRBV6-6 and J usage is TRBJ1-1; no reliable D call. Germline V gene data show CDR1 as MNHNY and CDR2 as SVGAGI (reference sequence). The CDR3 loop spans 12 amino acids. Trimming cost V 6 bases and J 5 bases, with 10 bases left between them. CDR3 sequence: CASRSTFTEAFF. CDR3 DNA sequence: TGTGCCAGCAGGTCGACATTTACTGAAGCTTTCTTT.

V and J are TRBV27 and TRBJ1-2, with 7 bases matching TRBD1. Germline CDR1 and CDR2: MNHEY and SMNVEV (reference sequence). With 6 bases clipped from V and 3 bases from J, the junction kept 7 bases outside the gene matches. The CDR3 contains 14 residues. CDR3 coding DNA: TGTGCCAGCAGCCCGGGACAGACGCACTATGGCTACACCTTC. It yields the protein CASSPGQTHYGYTF.

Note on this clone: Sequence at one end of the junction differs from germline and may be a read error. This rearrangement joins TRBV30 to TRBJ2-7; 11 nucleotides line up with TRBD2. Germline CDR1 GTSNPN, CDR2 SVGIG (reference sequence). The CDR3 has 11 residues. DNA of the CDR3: TGTGCCTGTCTAGCGGGGGGTCGCAAGGGGTTC. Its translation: CACLAGGRKGF.

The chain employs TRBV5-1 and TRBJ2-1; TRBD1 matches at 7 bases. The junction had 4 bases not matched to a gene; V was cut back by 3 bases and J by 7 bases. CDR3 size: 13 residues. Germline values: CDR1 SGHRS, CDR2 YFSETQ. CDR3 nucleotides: TGCGCCAGCAGCTCGGAGACAGGGAATGAGCAGTTCTTC. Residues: CASSSETGNEQFF.

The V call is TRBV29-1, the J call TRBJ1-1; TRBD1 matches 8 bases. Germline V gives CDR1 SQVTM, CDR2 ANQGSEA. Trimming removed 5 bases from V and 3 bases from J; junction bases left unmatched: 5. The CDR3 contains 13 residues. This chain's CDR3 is CSVLTGQDTEAFF. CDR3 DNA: TGCAGCGTTTTAACGGGACAGGACACTGAAGCTTTCTTT.

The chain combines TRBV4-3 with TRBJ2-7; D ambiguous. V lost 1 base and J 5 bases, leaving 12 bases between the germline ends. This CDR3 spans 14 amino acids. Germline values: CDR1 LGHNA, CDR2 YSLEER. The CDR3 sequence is CASSQAENPHEQYF. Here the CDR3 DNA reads TGCGCCAGCAGCCAAGCGGAGAACCCCCACGAGCAGTACTTC.

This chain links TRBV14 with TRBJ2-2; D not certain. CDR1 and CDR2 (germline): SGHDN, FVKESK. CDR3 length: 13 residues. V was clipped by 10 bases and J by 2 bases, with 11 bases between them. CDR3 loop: CATHSGNTGELFF. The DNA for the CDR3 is TGTGCCACCCACTCCGGTAACACCGGGGAGCTGTTTTTT. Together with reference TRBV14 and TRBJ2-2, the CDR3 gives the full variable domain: EAGVTQFPSHSVIEKGQTVTLRCDPISGHDNLYWYRRVMGKEIKFLLHFVKESKQDESGMPNNRFLAERTGGTYSTLKVQPAELEDSGVYFCATHSGNTGELFFGEGSRLTVL.

DNA of the CDR3: TGTGCCAGCAGTGTCGGCCAAGACAGCGCCCACGAGCAGTACTTC. Amino acids: CASSVGQDSAHEQYF. The chain recombines TRBV9 with TRBJ2-7, with D maybe TRBD1 (5 bases). The CDR3 totals 15 residues. V lost 5 bases to trimming and J lost 5 bases, with 20 bases between them. Germline V gives CDR1 SGDLS, CDR2 YYNGEE.

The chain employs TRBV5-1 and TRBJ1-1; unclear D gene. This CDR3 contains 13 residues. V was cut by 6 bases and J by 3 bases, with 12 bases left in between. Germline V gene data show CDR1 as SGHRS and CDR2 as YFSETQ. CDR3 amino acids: CASNYRGDTEAFF. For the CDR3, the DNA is TGCGCCAGCAACTATCGAGGCGACACTGAAGCTTTCTTT.

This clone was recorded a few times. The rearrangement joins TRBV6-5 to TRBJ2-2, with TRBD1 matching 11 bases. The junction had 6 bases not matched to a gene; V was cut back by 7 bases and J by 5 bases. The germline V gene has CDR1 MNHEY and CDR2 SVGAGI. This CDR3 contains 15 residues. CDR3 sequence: CASNPDRGRTGELFF. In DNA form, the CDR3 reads TGTGCCAGCAACCCGGACAGGGGGCGGACCGGGGAGCTGTTTTTT.

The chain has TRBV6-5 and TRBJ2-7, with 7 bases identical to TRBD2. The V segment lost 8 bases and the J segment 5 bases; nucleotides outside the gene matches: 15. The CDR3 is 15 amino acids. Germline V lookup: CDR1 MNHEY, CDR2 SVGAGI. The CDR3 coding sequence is TGTGCCAGCTATTCTCGTAGGCTAGCGGTCCACGAGCAGTACTTC. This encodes CASYSRRLAVHEQYF.

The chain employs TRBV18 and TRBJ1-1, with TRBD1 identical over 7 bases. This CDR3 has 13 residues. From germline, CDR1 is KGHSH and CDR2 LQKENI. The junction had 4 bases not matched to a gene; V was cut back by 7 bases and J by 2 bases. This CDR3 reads CASLRDSNTEAFF. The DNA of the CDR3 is TGTGCCAGCTTGAGGGACAGTAACACTGAAGCTTTCTTT.